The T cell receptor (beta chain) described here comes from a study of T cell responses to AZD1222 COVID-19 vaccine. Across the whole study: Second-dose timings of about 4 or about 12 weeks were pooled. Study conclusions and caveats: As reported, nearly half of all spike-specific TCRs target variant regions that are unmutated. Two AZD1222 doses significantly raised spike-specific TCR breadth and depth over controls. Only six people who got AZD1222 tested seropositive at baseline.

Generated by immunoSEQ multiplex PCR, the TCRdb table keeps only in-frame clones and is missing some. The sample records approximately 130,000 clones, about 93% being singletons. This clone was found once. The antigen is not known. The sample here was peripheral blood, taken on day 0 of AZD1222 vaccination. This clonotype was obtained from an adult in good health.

CDR3 nucleotide sequence: TGCGCCAGCAGCTTGAGGGCACAGGGGGCAGGATGGGATACGCAGTATTTT. Its protein is CASSLRAQGAGWDTQYF. The V call is TRBV5-1, the J call TRBJ2-3; 9 bases are shared with TRBD1. The germline CDR1 and CDR2 sequences are SGHRS and YFSETQ. Trimming removed 1 base from V and 6 bases from J; junction bases left unmatched: 12. CDR3 size: 17 residues.